A single sample is the source of the 19 T cell receptor beta chains below, sequenced in a study of beta chain features in type 1 diabetes. TCRB transcripts that were expressed got sequenced, as all of the isolated RNA had been reverse transcribed. Data came from immunoSEQ multiplex PCR; TCRdb stores just in-frame clones and leaves some out. This table has some 150,000 clones, 8% to 13% appearing once. The sequenced sample consisted of naive CD4+ T cells from blood. These receptors all come from a man in his late teens or twenties in good health.

The V gene is TRBV7-9, the J gene TRBJ2-2, with 10 bases matching TRBD2. The CDR3 has 16 amino acids. After removal of 5 bases from V and 2 bases from J, the junction contained 5 bases not matched to a gene. CDR1 is SEHNR, CDR2 FQNEAQ, per germline (reference sequence). The CDR3 region is CASSEAGGVNTGELFF. The CDR3 nucleotides read TGTGCCAGCAGCGAAGCGGGGGGGGTAAACACCGGGGAGCTGTTTTTT.

This clone was counted at least ten times. The chain carries TRBV5-4 and TRBJ2-1; 8 nucleotides match TRBD2. Losses at the gene ends were 6 bases for V and 6 bases for J; bases not matched to a gene: 11. Germline CDR1 reads SGHNT; CDR2 reads YYREEE (reference sequence). CDR3 size: 15 residues. The CDR3: CASKIDSGGRNEQFF. In DNA, the CDR3 is TGTGCCAGCAAGATAGACAGCGGGGGTCGCAATGAGCAGTTCTTC.

This clone occurred a few times. The genes are TRBV28 and TRBJ1-6; D uncertain. V lost 4 bases to trimming and J lost 0 bases, with 10 bases between them. The CDR3 consists of 16 residues. The V gene's germline CDR1 is MDHEN and CDR2 SYDVKM. The CDR3 DNA is TGTGCCAGCAGTTCGTCAGCGAGCTCCTATAATTCACCCCTCCACTTT. It translates to CASSSSASSYNSPLHF.

CDR3 loop: CASSLFTGSTDTQYF. CDR3 nucleotides: TGTGCCAGCAGCTTATTCACAGGAAGCACAGATACGCAGTATTTT. The genes are TRBV7-2 and TRBJ2-3, with D maybe TRBD1 (5 bases). The CDR3 loop spans 15 amino acids. V was shortened by 2 bases and J by 0 bases, with 9 bases between the two germline ends. Germline V gives CDR1 SGHTA, CDR2 FQGNSA.

The chain is built from TRBV28 and TRBJ1-2; 7 nucleotides line up with TRBD1. V gave up 2 bases and J gave up 4 bases; unmatched junction bases: 7. The CDR3 spans 15 residues. Germline CDR1 is MDHEN and CDR2 is SYDVKM. CDR3 residues: CASSLVGQVSYGYTF. CDR3 bases: TGTGCCAGCAGTTTAGTCGGACAGGTCAGCTATGGCTACACCTTC.

This clone has a handful of counts. This chain links TRBV6-4 with TRBJ1-5; maybe TRBD1 (5 bases). The CDR3 contains 13 residues. Germline values: CDR1 MRHNA, CDR2 SNTAGT. The V end lost 3 bases, the J end lost 2 bases, and 5 bases lay between the germline ends. Here the CDR3 reads CASSEQGNQPQHF. Here the CDR3 DNA reads TGTGCCAGCAGTGAACAGGGCAATCAGCCCCAGCATTTT.

In its sample, this clone was seen a few times. The rearrangement joins TRBV7-2 to TRBJ2-7, with 9 nucleotides matching TRBD1. Losses at the gene ends were 1 base for V and 12 bases for J; bases not matched to a gene: 7. Germline assignment: CDR1 SGHTA and CDR2 FQGNSA. The CDR3 totals 13 residues. In DNA, the CDR3 is TGTGCCAGCAGCTTAGTGGGAGACAGGGGGGCGTACTTC. The encoded protein is CASSLVGDRGAYF.

The chain employs TRBV5-1 and TRBJ2-5; TRBD2 agrees at 16 bases. Germline V gene data show CDR1 as SGHRS and CDR2 as YFSETQ. The J segment lost 4 bases and the V segment lost 4 bases, leaving 7 bases of the junction unmatched. This CDR3 spans 17 amino acids. CDR3 protein: CASSAGTSGGARETQYF. The CDR3 DNA reads as TGCGCCAGCAGCGCAGGGACTAGCGGGGGGGCACGAGAGACCCAGTACTTC.

The rearrangement uses TRBV30 and TRBJ1-5; 7 nucleotides match TRBD1. The V segment lost 3 bases and the J segment 5 bases; nucleotides outside the gene matches: 4. CDR1 is GTSNPN and CDR2 is SVGIG in the germline V gene (reference sequence). The CDR3 contains 13 residues. The CDR3 region is CAWSRGVDQPQHF. Here the CDR3 DNA reads TGTGCCTGGAGCAGGGGGGTTGATCAGCCCCAGCATTTT. Combining the CDR3 with reference TRBV30 and TRBJ1-5 gives the whole variable domain SQTIHQWPATLVQPVGSPLSLECTVEGTSNPNLYWYRQAAGRGLQLLFYSVGIGQISSEVPQNLSASRPQDRQFILSSKKLLLSDSGFYLCAWSRGVDQPQHFGDGTRLSIL.

V gene TRBV19 combines with J gene TRBJ2-7; a weak D match, TRBD1 (6 bases). V lost 4 bases and J 2 bases, leaving 18 bases between the germline ends. The CDR3 runs 16 residues. Germline CDR1 reads LNHDA; CDR2 reads SQIVND (reference sequence). CDR3 residues: CASSNGAPGHPYEQYF. CDR3 sequence (DNA): TGTGCCAGTAGTAATGGGGCACCGGGACACCCCTACGAGCAGTACTTC.

The gene calls are TRBV9 and TRBJ1-5; TRBD1 agrees at 7 bases. This CDR3 contains 14 residues. The ends lost 9 bases at V and 4 bases at J; junction bases unmatched: 10. CDR1 and CDR2 (germline): SGDLS, YYNGEE. The CDR3 DNA sequence: TGTGCCACCCTCCACAACAGGGGTAATCAGCCCCAGCATTTT. Translating it yields CATLHNRGNQPQHF.

The chain is built from TRBV6-6 and TRBJ2-1; 7 bases are a match to TRBD2. Germline V gives CDR1 MNHNY, CDR2 SVGAGI (reference sequence). V shed 5 bases, J shed 3 bases, and the junction held 7 bases outside the gene matches. This CDR3 comprises 15 residues. The CDR3 loop is CASSDPGGSYNEQFF. In DNA, the CDR3 is TGTGCCAGCAGTGACCCCGGGGGGAGCTACAATGAGCAGTTCTTC.

This clone was recorded at least ten times. The V call is TRBV29-1, the J call TRBJ1-4; weak D call: TRBD1 (6 bases). V was clipped by 3 bases and J by 7 bases, with 12 bases between them. The germline CDR1 and CDR2 sequences are SQVTM and ANQGSEA. CDR3 length: 13 amino acids. In DNA, the CDR3 is TGCAGCGTTGATGGGGGCGCGGGTGAAAAACTGTTTTTT. Translation: CSVDGGAGEKLFF.

The chain carries TRBV7-9 and TRBJ1-6; TRBD1 matches 7 bases. V gave up 0 bases and J gave up 9 bases; unmatched junction bases: 5. Looked up from germline, CDR1 is SEHNR and CDR2 is FQNEAQ (reference sequence). This CDR3 spans 15 amino acids. In nucleotides, the CDR3 is TGTGCCAGCAGCTTAGCGACAGGGTTGGGTTCACCCCTCCACTTT. Translated: CASSLATGLGSPLHF.

The rearrangement links TRBV7-6 to TRBJ2-5; TRBD1 agrees at 7 bases. The J call may be faulty, since TRBJ2-7 better matches the DNA end. Germline V gene sequence: CDR1 SGHVS, CDR2 FNYEAQ. This CDR3 contains 16 residues. CDR3 sequence: CASSLARDRDSGEQYF. The DNA of the CDR3 is TGTGCCAGCAGCTTAGCCCGGGACAGAGACAGTGGCGAGCAGTACTTC.

The chain joins TRBV7-6 to TRBJ2-5; the D gene is possibly TRBD2 (6 bases). Trimming removed 5 bases from V and 0 bases from J, with 22 bases in between. The length of the CDR3 is 18 residues. Germline V gene data show CDR1 as SGHVS and CDR2 as FNYEAQ. The CDR3 nucleotides are TGTGCCAGCAGCCCATCGGGGCGCGCGGGGAGGTACCAAGAGACCCAGTACTTC. This encodes CASSPSGRAGRYQETQYF.

V usage is TRBV7-9 and J usage is TRBJ1-5; 7 positions agree with TRBD1. The V segment lost 5 bases and the J segment 4 bases; nucleotides outside the gene matches: 2. The germline gives CDR1 SEHNR, CDR2 FQNEAQ (reference sequence). The CDR3 runs 13 residues. The CDR3: CASSRDRNQPQHF. The CDR3 nucleotides read TGTGCCAGCAGCCGGGACAGAAATCAGCCCCAGCATTTT. Looking up the rest from reference TRBV7-9 and TRBJ1-5 gives the full variable domain: DTGVSQNPRHKITKRGQNVTFRCDPISEHNRLYWYRQTLGQGPEFLTYFQNEAQLEKSRLLSDRFSAERPKGSFSTLEIQRTEQGDSAMYLCASSRDRNQPQHFGDGTRLSIL.

The chain has TRBV2 and TRBJ2-7, with D perhaps TRBD2 (5 bases). The CDR3 runs 14 residues. The V end was cut by 2 bases, the J end by 0 bases, with 8 bases between. CDR1 and CDR2 (germline): SNHLY, FYNNEI. The CDR3 nucleotides are TGTGCCAGCAGTGAAACCGGGGACTCCTACGAGCAGTACTTC. Translation: CASSETGDSYEQYF. The full variable domain, in which reference TRBV2 and TRBJ2-7 provide the parts outside the CDR3, is EPEVTQTPSHQVTQMGQEVILRCVPISNHLYFYWYRQILGQKVEFLVSFYNNEISEKSEIFDDQFSVERPDGSNFTLKIRSTKLEDSAMYFCASSETGDSYEQYFGPGTRLTVT.

This clone was counted between two and nine times. V usage is TRBV28 and J usage is TRBJ1-4; D uncertain. The CDR3 runs 14 residues. CDR1 MDHEN and CDR2 SYDVKM come from the germline V gene. Trimming left V 3 bases short and J 5 bases short, with 10 bases between. The CDR3 sequence: CASSFGPENEKLFF. In nucleotides, the CDR3 is TGTGCCAGCAGTTTTGGGCCAGAGAATGAAAAACTGTTTTTT.